This record covers a single T cell receptor (beta chain). The antigen remains unidentified. Researchers ran the PCR with 60 Vbeta and 13 Jbeta primers. Clones were read by immunoSEQ multiplex PCR, and TCRdb kept only the in-frame ones, dropping some. The repertoire holds 150,000 to 200,000 clones, with about 65% as singletons. CDR1 and CDR2 from the germline V gene are SGHNT and YYREEE (reference sequence). This CDR3 is built from 12 residues. The V end lost 5 bases, the J end lost 4 bases, and 7 bases lay between the germline ends. The data were taken from a study of cytomegalovirus exposure and HLA in healthy donors. General study results and limits: TRBV6-2, TRBV6-3 and some other V segments were unresolvable in 87-base-pair reads. A previous analysis found most TCR beta V segments productive roughly 87% or roughly 30% of the time. Cytomegalovirus-associated TCR beta chains were listed, numbering some 150.

The sequencing input was PBMCs. This chain joins TRBV5-4 and TRBJ1-5; D uncertain. This TCR was recovered from a woman aged 18-29 years in good health and CMV-seropositive. The CDR3 DNA reads as TGTGCCAGCAGTACTAATAATCAGCCCCAGCATTTT. Its protein product is CASSTNNQPQHF. Combining the CDR3 with reference TRBV5-4 and TRBJ1-5 gives the whole variable domain ETGVTQSPTHLIKTRGQQVTLRCSSQSGHNTVSWYQQALGQGPQFIFQYYREEENGRGNFPPRFSGLQFPNYSSELNVNALELDDSALYLCASSTNNQPQHFGDGTRLSIL.